Listed below are T cell receptor beta chains from one sample, sequenced in a study of control samples from healthy donors and cancer patients. Sequencing was performed with immunoSEQ multiplex PCR; in TCRdb, only in-frame clones are kept and a portion is missing. The sample lists roughly 220,000 clones; about 93% were seen once. Source material: blood. These receptors all stem from a man in his fifties or sixties in good health. Each CDR3 is given with its conserved first and last residue. A D gene is named only where the DNA matches it firmly. Some rows have no size entry. The others give once, few or many, or a class for an expanded clone.

CDR3: CASSLSAGASGVLTYEQYF
DNA: TGTGCCAGCAGCTTAAGCGCAGGGGCTAGCGGGGTATTAACCTACGAGCAGTACTTC
V: TRBV5-5
J: TRBJ2-7
D: TRBD2
size: NA

CDR3: CASSKEVPASTEAFF
DNA: TGTGCCAGCAGCAAGGAGGTACCAGCCTCCACTGAAGCTTTCTTT
V: TRBV5-4
J: TRBJ1-1
D: NA
size: NA

CDR3: CASSYTEWEGLDTEAFF
DNA: TGTGCCAGCAGTTATACTGAATGGGAGGGCCTCGACACTGAAGCTTTCTTT
V: TRBV6-2/TRBV6-3
J: TRBJ1-1
D: NA
size: NA

CDR3: CASSPSGTSGYF
DNA: TGTGCCAGCAGTCCCTCCGGGACCTCAGGGTACTTC
V: TRBV28
J: TRBJ2-7
D: NA
size: NA

CDR3: CASSVGTANTEAFF
DNA: TGTGCCAGCAGCGTAGGAACAGCGAACACTGAAGCTTTCTTT
V: TRBV9
J: TRBJ1-1
D: NA
size: NA

CDR3: CAISHSSGANVLTF
DNA: TGTGCCATCAGCCACAGCTCTGGGGCCAACGTCCTGACTTTC
V: TRBV10-3
J: TRBJ2-6
D: NA
size: NA

CDR3: CASHARGETQYF
DNA: TGTGCCAGCCACGCTCGGGGAGAGACCCAGTACTTC
V: TRBV6-5
J: TRBJ2-5
D: NA
size: NA

CDR3: CASSRGGGNYGYTF
DNA: TGTGCCAGCAGTCGAGGGGGGGGGAACTATGGCTACACCTTC
V: TRBV6-5
J: TRBJ1-2
D: NA
size: NA

CDR3: CASSLYILAFYEQYF
DNA: TGTGCCAGCAGCTTGTATATTCTGGCCTTTTACGAGCAGTACTTC
V: TRBV5-8
J: TRBJ2-7
D: NA
size: NA

CDR3: CASSQEPSRNTGELFF
DNA: TGCGCCAGCAGCCAGGAACCGTCGAGAAACACCGGGGAGCTGTTTTTT
V: TRBV4-3
J: TRBJ2-2
D: NA
size: NA

CDR3: CASSGGGTYEQYF
DNA: TGTGCCAGCAGTGGGGGTGGGACCTACGAGCAGTACTTC
V: TRBV2
J: TRBJ2-7
D: NA
size: NA

CDR3: CASSKNRGPIYEQYF
DNA: TGTGCCAGCAGCAAGAACAGGGGCCCCATCTACGAGCAGTACTTC
V: TRBV3-1/TRBV3-2
J: TRBJ2-7
D: TRBD1
size: NA

CDR3: CASRTGTGNYGYTF
DNA: TGTGCCAGCAGAACCGGGACGGGGAACTATGGCTACACCTTC
V: TRBV6-5
J: TRBJ1-2
D: NA
size: NA

CDR3: CATSRAEKLFF
DNA: TGTGCCACCAGCAGAGCCGAAAAACTGTTTTTT
V: TRBV15
J: TRBJ1-4
D: NA
size: NA

CDR3: CASSYFTGAGNTIYF
DNA: TGTGCCAGCAGTTACTTTACAGGGGCTGGAAACACCATATATTTT
V: TRBV6-2/TRBV6-3
J: TRBJ1-3
D: TRBD1
size: NA

CDR3: CASSLAWGASGGITGELFF
DNA: TGTGCCAGCAGCTTGGCCTGGGGGGCTAGCGGGGGTATCACCGGGGAGCTGTTTTTT
V: TRBV5-5
J: TRBJ2-2
D: TRBD2
size: NA

CDR3: CAISESRGFDVTQYF
DNA: TGTGCCATCAGTGAGTCAAGAGGGTTTGATGTGACCCAGTACTTC
V: TRBV10-3
J: TRBJ2-5
D: NA
size: NA

CDR3: CASSGGQGYQPQHF
DNA: TGTGCCAGTAGTGGGGGACAGGGGTATCAGCCCCAGCATTTT
V: TRBV19
J: TRBJ1-5
D: TRBD1
size: NA

CDR3: CASSYSFRGGTEAFF
DNA: TGTGCCAGCAGTTACTCGTTCAGGGGAGGTACTGAAGCTTTCTTT
V: TRBV6-5
J: TRBJ1-1
D: NA
size: NA

CDR3: CSVRDRALYNEQFF
DNA: TGCAGCGTTCGGGACAGGGCGTTATACAATGAGCAGTTCTTC
V: TRBV29-1
J: TRBJ2-1
D: TRBD1
size: NA

CDR3: CASSEANRGLGGANVLTF
DNA: TGTGCCAGCAGTGAAGCGAACAGGGGGCTTGGTGGGGCCAACGTCCTGACTTTC
V: TRBV6-1
J: TRBJ2-6
D: TRBD1
size: once

CDR3: CASSGRTSNTHNEQFF
DNA: TGTGCCAGCAGTGGGAGGACTAGCAATACCCACAATGAGCAGTTCTTC
V: TRBV27
J: TRBJ2-1
D: TRBD2
size: NA

CDR3: CASIGRAGHSNQPQHF
DNA: TGTGCCAGCATCGGGAGGGCGGGACATAGTAATCAGCCCCAGCATTTT
V: TRBV28
J: TRBJ1-5
D: NA
size: NA

CDR3: CAWSVTGMGTQYF
DNA: TGTGCCTGGAGTGTAACCGGGATGGGGACCCAGTACTTC
V: TRBV30
J: TRBJ2-5
D: NA
size: NA

CDR3: CASSVSGGVSDTQYF
DNA: TGTGCCAGCAGCGTAAGCGGGGGGGTATCAGATACGCAGTATTTT
V: TRBV9
J: TRBJ2-3
D: TRBD2
size: few

CDR3: CASSRGTAYEQYF
DNA: TGCGCCAGCAGCCGCGGGACAGCTTACGAGCAGTACTTC
V: TRBV5-1
J: TRBJ2-7
D: NA
size: NA

CDR3: CASSLAASVGELFF
DNA: TGCGCCAGCAGCTTGGCGGCTAGCGTCGGGGAGCTGTTTTTT
V: TRBV5-1
J: TRBJ2-2
D: NA
size: NA

CDR3: CASSLEGPESFF
DNA: TGCGCCAGCAGCTTGGAAGGTCCTGAAAGCTTCTTT
V: TRBV5-1
J: TRBJ1-1
D: NA
size: NA

CDR3: CASRPGTATDTQYF
DNA: TGTGCCAGCAGGCCCGGGACAGCCACAGATACGCAGTATTTT
V: TRBV5-8
J: TRBJ2-3
D: TRBD1
size: NA

CDR3: CARLPGGYTF
DNA: TGTGCCAGGCTCCCCGGTGGCTACACCTTC
V: TRBV2
J: TRBJ1-2
D: NA
size: NA

CDR3: CAPYRGPPCQPQHF
DNA: TGTGCCCCATACAGGGGACCTCCCTGTCAGCCCCAGCATTTT
V: TRBV28
J: TRBJ1-5
D: TRBD1
size: NA

CDR3: CASSPTSGGTDTQYF
DNA: TGTGCCAGCTCACCGACTAGCGGGGGTACAGATACGCAGTATTTT
V: TRBV18
J: TRBJ2-3
D: TRBD2
size: NA

CDR3: CASSIAGTGSTSGYTF
DNA: TGCGCCAGCAGCATCGCCGGGACGGGTTCTACGAGCGGCTACACCTTC
V: TRBV5-1
J: TRBJ1-2
D: NA
size: NA

CDR3: CASSPGRSPNYGYTF
DNA: TGTGCCAGCTCCCCAGGGCGAAGCCCTAACTATGGCTACACCTTC
V: TRBV18
J: TRBJ1-2
D: NA
size: NA

CDR3: CASSLVGANEKLFF
DNA: TGTGCCAGCAGCTTGGTGGGGGCTAATGAAAAACTGTTTTTT
V: TRBV5-4
J: TRBJ1-4
D: NA
size: NA

CDR3: CASSQDRGGSDRAKNIQYF
DNA: TGCGCCAGCAGCCAAGATAGAGGGGGCTCCGATAGGGCCAAAAACATTCAGTACTTC
V: TRBV4-3
J: TRBJ2-4
D: TRBD1
size: NA

CDR3: CSVEGQAHSYEQYF
DNA: TGCAGCGTTGAAGGGCAGGCCCACTCCTACGAGCAGTACTTC
V: TRBV29-1
J: TRBJ2-7
D: NA
size: once

CDR3: CASSQADYRGTNYGYTF
DNA: TGTGCCAGCAGCCAAGCGGACTACAGGGGGACCAACTATGGCTACACCTTC
V: TRBV14
J: TRBJ1-2
D: TRBD1
size: NA

CDR3: CASSQTPRQTNTEAFF
DNA: TGCGCCAGCAGCCAAACCCCACGACAGACGAACACTGAAGCTTTCTTT
V: TRBV5-1
J: TRBJ1-1
D: NA
size: once

CDR3: CASSLQGTDTIYF
DNA: TGTGCCAGCAGTTTACAGGGTACAGACACCATATATTTT
V: TRBV2
J: TRBJ1-3
D: NA
size: NA

CDR3: CASSQVMDANQPQHF
DNA: TGTGCCAGCAGCCAAGTCATGGATGCCAATCAGCCCCAGCATTTT
V: TRBV4-2
J: TRBJ1-5
D: NA
size: NA

CDR3: CASSLRTYSNQPQHF
DNA: TGTGCCAGCAGCTTGCGGACCTATAGCAATCAGCCCCAGCATTTT
V: TRBV21-1
J: TRBJ1-5
D: NA
size: NA

CDR3: CASSAPLATGELFF
DNA: TGTGCCAGCAGTGCTCCACTAGCGACCGGGGAGCTGTTTTTT
V: TRBV25-1
J: TRBJ2-2
D: TRBD2
size: NA

CDR3: CASSPFGEVSEAFF
DNA: TGTGCCAGCTCACCCTTCGGCGAGGTCTCAGAAGCTTTCTTT
V: TRBV18
J: TRBJ1-1
D: NA
size: NA

CDR3: CAISDPDPNEQFF
DNA: TGTGCCATCAGTGATCCGGACCCGAATGAGCAGTTCTTC
V: TRBV10-3
J: TRBJ2-1
D: NA
size: NA

CDR3: CASSRGQPPSPLHF
DNA: TGTGCCAGCAGTAGGGGACAGCCCCCCTCACCCCTCCACTTT
V: TRBV6-5
J: TRBJ1-6
D: TRBD1
size: NA

CDR3: CASQGGNQPQHF
DNA: TGTGCCAGCCAGGGAGGCAATCAGCCCCAGCATTTT
V: TRBV3-1/TRBV3-2
J: TRBJ1-5
D: NA
size: once

CDR3: CASTWELAADTQYF
DNA: TGTGCCAGCACCTGGGAACTAGCAGCGGATACGCAGTATTTT
V: TRBV9
J: TRBJ2-3
D: NA
size: NA

CDR3: CARSGQGNEQYF
DNA: TGTGCCAGATCGGGACAGGGAAACGAGCAGTACTTC
V: TRBV2
J: TRBJ2-7
D: TRBD1
size: NA

CDR3: CASSFGRAVTNEKLFF
DNA: TGCGCCAGCAGCTTTGGCAGGGCGGTGACTAATGAAAAACTGTTTTTT
V: TRBV5-1
J: TRBJ1-4
D: NA
size: NA

CDR3: CASSSWTGEGNQPQHF
DNA: TGTGCCAGCAGTTCTTGGACAGGGGAGGGCAATCAGCCCCAGCATTTT
V: TRBV28
J: TRBJ1-5
D: TRBD1
size: few

CDR3: CASRNDMNTEAFF
DNA: TGTGCCAGCAGAAATGATATGAACACTGAAGCTTTCTTT
V: TRBV6-5
J: TRBJ1-1
D: NA
size: NA

CDR3: CASSDLRDIPYNEQFF
DNA: TGTGCCAGCAGCGACCTCCGGGACATCCCTTACAATGAGCAGTTCTTC
V: TRBV9
J: TRBJ2-1
D: NA
size: NA

CDR3: CASSPQGVGETQYF
DNA: TGTGCCAGCTCACCACAGGGGGTCGGGGAGACCCAGTACTTC
V: TRBV18
J: TRBJ2-5
D: NA
size: NA

CDR3: CASSVRTENEKLFF
DNA: TGTGCCAGCAGCGTACGGACAGAGAATGAAAAACTGTTTTTT
V: TRBV7-9
J: TRBJ1-4
D: NA
size: NA

CDR3: CASSDKGSNQPQHF
DNA: TGTGCCAGCAGTGATAAGGGGAGCAATCAGCCCCAGCATTTT
V: TRBV2
J: TRBJ1-5
D: NA
size: NA

CDR3: CASSRFNTGYTF
DNA: TGTGCCAGCAGCAGGTTCAATACGGGCTACACCTTC
V: TRBV6-5
J: TRBJ1-2
D: NA
size: NA

CDR3: CSAGTPGRGGGDTQYF
DNA: TGCAGCGCTGGAACCCCTGGAAGGGGTGGAGGGGATACGCAGTATTTT
V: TRBV29-1
J: TRBJ2-3
D: NA
size: NA